This is a list of T cell receptor beta chains from one sample in a study of shared T cell receptors in the human thymus. The repertoire was sequenced with immunoSEQ multiplex PCR; TCRdb's copy has only in-frame clones and lacks some. The table records under 450,000 clones, 95% of them present only once. Sequencing was carried out using thymocytes. The receptors were sampled from a human donor. CDR3s include the opening cysteine and the closing phenylalanine or tryptophan. The order of the fields is D gene, clone size, J gene, V gene, CDR3 protein, CDR3 DNA. D genes are given only for firm matches. Expanded clones get a size class; other rows say once, few or many, or leave the size out.

>TRBD1|-|TRBJ1-2|TRBV28
CASITRRDRDLSGYTF
TGTGCCAGCATCACCCGACGGGACAGGGACCTGAGTGGCTACACCTTC
>TRBD2|once|TRBJ2-3|TRBV5-1
CASFLAGRRDTQYF
TGCGCCAGTTTCTTAGCGGGAAGGAGGGATACGCAGTATTTT
>TRBD1|-|TRBJ2-7|TRBV19
CASSYRDSASYEQYF
TGTGCCAGTAGTTACCGGGACAGTGCTTCCTACGAGCAGTACTTC
>TRBD2|-|TRBJ2-5|TRBV28
CASSLVSGRAIWETQYF
TGTGCCAGCAGTTTGGTCAGCGGGAGGGCCATCTGGGAGACCCAGTACTTC
>TRBD1|few|TRBJ1-5|TRBV18
CASSAGQGEGFQPQHF
TGTGCCAGCTCAGCTGGACAGGGGGAAGGTTTTCAGCCCCAGCATTTT
>-|-|TRBJ2-5|TRBV6-1
CASSEAGRDSWRGYQETQYF
TGTGCCAGCAGTGAAGCGGGACGGGACAGCTGGAGGGGGTACCAAGAGACCCAGTACTTC
>TRBD2|-|TRBJ2-3|TRBV9
CASSPVLAGSTDTQYF
TGTGCCAGCAGTCCTGTGCTAGCGGGCAGCACAGATACGCAGTATTTT
>-|-|TRBJ1-4|TRBV4-3
CASSHPGPKNEKLFF
TGCGCCAGCAGCCATCCCGGGCCAAAAAATGAAAAACTGTTTTTT
>-|once|TRBJ2-4|TRBV18
CASSPTGGTNIQYF
TGTGCCAGCTCCCCCACCGGGGGCACAAACATTCAGTACTTC
>TRBD1|-|TRBJ2-1|TRBV25-1
CASSETGTYNEQFF
TGTGCCAGCAGTGAGACAGGGACCTACAATGAGCAGTTCTTC
>-|-|TRBJ2-3|TRBV12-5
CASGYSPRTDTQYF
TGTGCTAGTGGTTACAGTCCGCGCACAGATACGCAGTATTTT
>TRBD2|-|TRBJ2-7|TRBV14
CASSQGLAGGYSYEQYF
TGTGCCAGCAGCCAGGGACTAGCGGGAGGATATTCCTACGAGCAGTACTTC
>-|-|TRBJ2-2|TRBV6-4
CASSQGPGELFF
TGTGCCAGCAGCCAGGGGCCCGGGGAGCTGTTTTTT
>-|once|TRBJ1-3|TRBV7-7
CASSPRGGNTIYF
TGTGCTAGCAGCCCGAGGGGTGGAAACACCATATATTTT
>-|-|TRBJ2-3|TRBV27
CASSPRGDITDTQYF
TGTGCCAGCAGTCCTCGCGGAGATATCACAGATACGCAGTATTTT
>TRBD1|-|TRBJ2-5|TRBV7-9
CASSLAGDRGRETQYF
TGTGCCAGCAGCTTAGCTGGGGACAGGGGGAGAGAGACCCAGTACTTC
>-|-|TRBJ1-2|TRBV5-4
CASSLGGTGYGYTF
TGTGCCAGCAGCCTTGGGGGGACCGGCTATGGCTACACCTTC
>TRBD2|-|TRBJ2-1|TRBV4-3
CASSPQELAGRNNEQFF
TGCGCCAGCAGCCCCCAAGAACTAGCGGGACGAAACAATGAGCAGTTCTTC
>-|once|TRBJ2-1|TRBV4-3
CASSQVGRSYNEQFF
TGCGCCAGCAGCCAAGTGGGCAGGTCCTACAATGAGCAGTTCTTC
>-|-|TRBJ2-5|TRBV6-1
CASSESRQETQYF
TGTGCCAGCAGTGAAAGCAGACAAGAGACCCAGTACTTC
>TRBD1|-|TRBJ1-2|TRBV7-2
CASSLAAGQGPNYGYTF
TGTGCCAGCAGCTTAGCTGCGGGACAGGGACCTAACTATGGCTACACCTTC
>-|-|TRBJ1-2|TRBV30
CAWKPPGHLNYGYTF
TGTGCCTGGAAGCCACCAGGGCACCTTAACTATGGCTACACCTTC
>-|-|TRBJ2-5|TRBV15
CATRPGPRNQETQYF
TGTGCCACCAGACCGGGACCCAGAAACCAAGAGACCCAGTACTTC
>TRBD2|-|TRBJ2-2|TRBV6-4
CASSPSGRENTGELFF
TGTGCCAGCAGTCCAAGCGGGAGGGAGAACACCGGGGAGCTGTTTTTT
>-|-|TRBJ1-4|TRBV14
CASSPHEARQKLFF
TGTGCCAGCAGCCCACATGAGGCCCGGCAAAAACTGTTTTTT
>TRBD2|-|TRBJ2-7|TRBV28
CASVRARLAGGPEQYF
TGTGCCAGCGTCAGGGCCCGACTAGCGGGAGGGCCCGAGCAGTACTTC
>TRBD2|once|TRBJ2-3|TRBV9
CASSSTPGTSGRATDTQYF
TGTGCCAGCAGCTCGACTCCTGGGACTAGCGGGAGGGCCACAGATACGCAGTATTTT
>-|-|TRBJ1-2|TRBV19
CASSPSGYTF
TGTGCCAGTAGTCCCTCAGGCTACACCTTC
>-|once|TRBJ2-6|TRBV6-1
CASGRGGANVLTF
TGTGCCAGCGGGAGAGGTGGGGCCAACGTCCTGACTTTC
>TRBD1|-|TRBJ2-7|TRBV29-1
CSVALPGQGDNEQYF
TGCAGCGTTGCCTTACCGGGACAGGGGGACAACGAGCAGTACTTC
>TRBD1|once|TRBJ1-4|TRBV6-5
CASSPVGTGEEKLFF
TGTGCCAGCAGTCCAGTGGGGACAGGGGAAGAAAAACTGTTTTTT
>-|-|TRBJ2-3|TRBV14
CASSQEARDTQYF
TGTGCCAGCAGCCAAGAGGCACGAGATACGCAGTATTTT
>-|-|TRBJ2-7|TRBV20-1
CSPSYEQYF
TGCAGCCCGTCCTACGAGCAGTACTTC
>-|-|TRBJ2-7|TRBV13
CASSLAGSYEQYF
TGTGCCAGCAGCTTAGCGGGGTCCTACGAGCAGTACTTC
>-|-|TRBJ1-4|TRBV11-2
CASGGDEGEKLFF
TGTGCCAGCGGTGGCGACGAGGGCGAAAAACTGTTTTTT
>-|-|TRBJ1-5|TRBV19
CASSPRGVSDNQPQHF
TGTGCCAGTAGTCCGAGGGGCGTTAGTGACAATCAGCCCCAGCATTTT
>TRBD1|-|TRBJ1-2|TRBV6-1
CASSERQGHSVRNGYTF
TGTGCCAGCAGTGAAAGACAGGGTCACTCTGTGCGCAATGGCTACACCTTC
>-|-|TRBJ1-1|TRBV11-2
CASSLGPRNYLNTEAFF
TGTGCCAGCAGCTTAGGTCCACGTAATTATTTGAACACTGAAGCTTTCTTT
>-|-|TRBJ2-3|TRBV29-1
CSVDNRASTDTQYF
TGCAGCGTTGATAACAGGGCGAGCACAGATACGCAGTATTTT
>TRBD2|-|TRBJ2-1|TRBV28
CASSSPGTSGRYNEQFF
TGTGCCAGCAGCAGCCCCGGGACTAGCGGGAGGTACAATGAGCAGTTCTTC
>-|-|TRBJ2-3|TRBV27
CASSLLYPYVDTQYF
TGTGCCAGCAGTTTATTGTACCCGTACGTCGATACGCAGTATTTT
>-|-|TRBJ2-3|TRBV5-1
CASSLVALAGADTQYF
TGCGCCAGCAGCTTGGTCGCTTTAGCCGGAGCCGATACGCAGTATTTT
>TRBD2|-|TRBJ2-1|TRBV4-1
CASSQDLLAGVYEQFF
TGCGCCAGCAGCCAAGATTTACTAGCGGGAGTCTATGAGCAGTTCTTC
>-|-|TRBJ2-1|TRBV27
CASSLECPAAYNEQFF
TGTGCCAGCAGTTTAGAATGCCCAGCGGCGTACAATGAGCAGTTCTTC
>-|once|TRBJ1-4|TRBV5-4
CASSLAPGRGEKLFF
TGTGCCAGCAGCTTGGCCCCAGGGAGGGGGGAAAAACTGTTTTTT
>-|-|TRBJ2-7|TRBV19
CASSSEWRDSSYEQYF
TGTGCCAGTAGTAGTGAGTGGCGGGACAGCTCCTACGAGCAGTACTTC
>TRBD2|-|TRBJ2-7|TRBV29-1
CSVGTSGRGNEQYF
TGCAGCGTGGGGACTAGCGGGAGAGGGAACGAGCAGTACTTC
>TRBD1|-|TRBJ1-1|TRBV28
CASSLRAPTGGGVMNTEAFF
TGTGCCAGCAGTTTACGGGCCCCTACAGGGGGAGGCGTCATGAACACTGAAGCTTTCTTT
>TRBD2|-|TRBJ2-5|TRBV30
CAWSLASGKETQYF
TGTGCCTGGAGTCTTGCGAGCGGGAAAGAGACCCAGTACTTC